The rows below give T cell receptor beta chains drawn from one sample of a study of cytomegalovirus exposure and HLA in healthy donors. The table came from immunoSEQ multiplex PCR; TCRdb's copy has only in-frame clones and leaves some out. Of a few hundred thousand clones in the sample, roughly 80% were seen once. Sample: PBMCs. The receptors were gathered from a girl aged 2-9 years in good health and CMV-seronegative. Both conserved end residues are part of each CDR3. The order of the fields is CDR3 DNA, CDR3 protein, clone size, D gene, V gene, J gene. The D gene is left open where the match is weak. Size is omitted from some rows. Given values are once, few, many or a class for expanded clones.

cdr3_nt: TGTGCCAGCAGTTCCCCGGCCGGGGAGCTGTTTTTT; cdr3_aa: CASSSPAGELFF; clone_size: .; d_call: .; v_call: TRBV6-6; j_call: TRBJ2-2
cdr3_nt: TGTGCCACTGGGACAGGCCTTTATGAGCAGTACTTC; cdr3_aa: CATGTGLYEQYF; clone_size: few; d_call: TRBD1; v_call: TRBV19; j_call: TRBJ2-7
cdr3_nt: TGCGCCAGCAGTCTGGAACCCCAGGGGTCGGGCGAGCAGTACTTC; cdr3_aa: CASSLEPQGSGEQYF; clone_size: .; d_call: .; v_call: TRBV5-1; j_call: TRBJ2-7
cdr3_nt: TGTGCCAGCAGCCACCCGTTTGGAGGAGCCTACGAGCAGTACTTC; cdr3_aa: CASSHPFGGAYEQYF; clone_size: few; d_call: .; v_call: TRBV5-6; j_call: TRBJ2-7
cdr3_nt: TGTGCCAGCAGTTACCAGGGAACCACTGAAGCTTTCTTT; cdr3_aa: CASSYQGTTEAFF; clone_size: .; d_call: .; v_call: TRBV6-5; j_call: TRBJ1-1
cdr3_nt: TGTGCCAGTAGTATCGCCGCGGGGGCCTATGGCTACACCTTC; cdr3_aa: CASSIAAGAYGYTF; clone_size: once; d_call: .; v_call: TRBV19; j_call: TRBJ1-2
cdr3_nt: TGTGCCAGCAGCTTGGTCGGGGGATTCTACGAGCAGTACTTC; cdr3_aa: CASSLVGGFYEQYF; clone_size: .; d_call: .; v_call: TRBV5-5; j_call: TRBJ2-7
cdr3_nt: TGTGCCAGCAGTGGGGACAGGTACTTCTATGGCTACACCTTC; cdr3_aa: CASSGDRYFYGYTF; clone_size: .; d_call: TRBD1; v_call: TRBV6-1; j_call: TRBJ1-2
cdr3_nt: TGCGCCAGCAGCTTGGCCATAGGGGATCAAGAGACCCAGTACTTC; cdr3_aa: CASSLAIGDQETQYF; clone_size: .; d_call: .; v_call: TRBV5-1; j_call: TRBJ2-5
cdr3_nt: TGTGCCAGTAGGTTGACAGGGGTGAACACTGAAGCTTTCTTT; cdr3_aa: CASRLTGVNTEAFF; clone_size: .; d_call: TRBD1; v_call: TRBV19; j_call: TRBJ1-1
cdr3_nt: TGTGCCAGCAGCTCAATACCGACTAGCAAAAAGAACACCGGGGAGCTGTTTTTT; cdr3_aa: CASSSIPTSKKNTGELFF; clone_size: .; d_call: TRBD2; v_call: TRBV4-2; j_call: TRBJ2-2
cdr3_nt: TGTGCCAGCAGTTTCCCGCCCGGGAGACAGTGCCCACCTCAGCCCCAGCATTTT; cdr3_aa: CASSFPPGRQCPPQPQHF; clone_size: once; d_call: .; v_call: TRBV27; j_call: TRBJ1-5
cdr3_nt: TGCGCCAGCAGCCATTCTTCGTCAGGGGTGTCGGGTGAAGCTTTCTTT; cdr3_aa: CASSHSSSGVSGEAFF; clone_size: once; d_call: .; v_call: TRBV4-1; j_call: TRBJ1-1
cdr3_nt: TGTGCCAGCAGCTTATACGGGCAAGAGACCCAGTACTTC; cdr3_aa: CASSLYGQETQYF; clone_size: .; d_call: .; v_call: TRBV7-8; j_call: TRBJ2-5
cdr3_nt: TGTGCCAGCAGCCCCGACAGCTCCGGTTTTGGCTACACCTTC; cdr3_aa: CASSPDSSGFGYTF; clone_size: .; d_call: .; v_call: TRBV7-9; j_call: TRBJ1-2
cdr3_nt: TGTGCCAGCAGCCCCTTCCCCTCTGGGGCCAACGTCCTGACTTTC; cdr3_aa: CASSPFPSGANVLTF; clone_size: .; d_call: .; v_call: TRBV5-5; j_call: TRBJ2-6
cdr3_nt: TGTGCCAGCAGCTTCGGCAATAGCGGGGGGGCGAAAGATACGCAGTATTTT; cdr3_aa: CASSFGNSGGAKDTQYF; clone_size: .; d_call: TRBD2; v_call: TRBV7-9; j_call: TRBJ2-3
cdr3_nt: TGTGCCAGCAGCCCGCGGGGCCAGACCCAAGAGACCCAGTACTTC; cdr3_aa: CASSPRGQTQETQYF; clone_size: .; d_call: .; v_call: TRBV7-9; j_call: TRBJ2-5
cdr3_nt: TGTGCCAGTAGTATACAGGCGAGCAATCAGCCCCAGCATTTT; cdr3_aa: CASSIQASNQPQHF; clone_size: .; d_call: .; v_call: TRBV19; j_call: TRBJ1-5
cdr3_nt: TGCGCCAGCAGCCAACGGGGACTAGCGGGAGCCAATGGGCAGTTCTTC; cdr3_aa: CASSQRGLAGANGQFF; clone_size: .; d_call: TRBD2; v_call: TRBV4-1; j_call: TRBJ2-1
cdr3_nt: TGTGCCAGCAGCGTAGACGGGGTTATCAACCAGCCCCAGCATTTT; cdr3_aa: CASSVDGVINQPQHF; clone_size: few; d_call: .; v_call: TRBV9; j_call: TRBJ1-5
cdr3_nt: TGTGCCAGAAGGACCATTGACAGGGGAAGGGGGCAGCCCCAGCATTTT; cdr3_aa: CARRTIDRGRGQPQHF; clone_size: .; d_call: TRBD1; v_call: TRBV5-3; j_call: TRBJ1-5
cdr3_nt: TGTGCCAGCAGCAAATTTCGGGATGATGGATACGAGCAGTACTTC; cdr3_aa: CASSKFRDDGYEQYF; clone_size: .; d_call: .; v_call: TRBV21-1; j_call: TRBJ2-7
cdr3_nt: TGCGCCAGCAGCTTGGCCGGCGGGGACTACTACGAGCAGTACTTC; cdr3_aa: CASSLAGGDYYEQYF; clone_size: few; d_call: TRBD2; v_call: TRBV5-1; j_call: TRBJ2-7
cdr3_nt: TGTGCTAGTGGTTTGGCCCCCAACAGGGGTTCCCAAGAGACCCAGTACTTC; cdr3_aa: CASGLAPNRGSQETQYF; clone_size: .; d_call: TRBD1; v_call: TRBV12-5; j_call: TRBJ2-5
cdr3_nt: TGTGCCACAGGACGGGGACAGGTCGGACATAGCAATCAGCCCCAGCATTTT; cdr3_aa: CATGRGQVGHSNQPQHF; clone_size: once; d_call: TRBD1; v_call: TRBV10-3; j_call: TRBJ1-5
cdr3_nt: TGTGCCTGGAGTGTTGGACTAGCGGGATACGAGCAGTACTTC; cdr3_aa: CAWSVGLAGYEQYF; clone_size: .; d_call: TRBD2; v_call: TRBV30; j_call: TRBJ2-7
cdr3_nt: TGCGCCAGCAGCCAAGAAGGTCACGGGGACAGGAGAAATGAAAAACTGTTTTTT; cdr3_aa: CASSQEGHGDRRNEKLFF; clone_size: few; d_call: TRBD1; v_call: TRBV4-1; j_call: TRBJ1-4
cdr3_nt: TGTGCCAGCAACCTACCCAACCAGTGGCCGGGGCAGTACTTC; cdr3_aa: CASNLPNQWPGQYF; clone_size: .; d_call: .; v_call: TRBV5-5; j_call: TRBJ2-7
cdr3_nt: TGTGCCAGCAGCCCCGGTAGACTACATCCTATCTACGAGCAGTACTTC; cdr3_aa: CASSPGRLHPIYEQYF; clone_size: .; d_call: .; v_call: TRBV14; j_call: TRBJ2-7
cdr3_nt: TGTGCCAGCAGGGACCGTTTCCTTACAGGGGGAGATGGCTACACCTTC; cdr3_aa: CASRDRFLTGGDGYTF; clone_size: .; d_call: TRBD1; v_call: TRBV27; j_call: TRBJ1-2
cdr3_nt: TGTGCCAGTAGTATACCCGGGACAGTCCTCTCTGGGGCCAACGTCCTGACTTTC; cdr3_aa: CASSIPGTVLSGANVLTF; clone_size: .; d_call: TRBD1; v_call: TRBV19; j_call: TRBJ2-6
cdr3_nt: TGTGCCAGCAGCCCCGTTCCGGGGAATCAGCCCCAGCATTTT; cdr3_aa: CASSPVPGNQPQHF; clone_size: few; d_call: .; v_call: TRBV7-9; j_call: TRBJ1-5
cdr3_nt: TGTGCCAGCAGCCCCAGGACAGGGGGCGCGATAAGAGGCTACACCTTC; cdr3_aa: CASSPRTGGAIRGYTF; clone_size: .; d_call: TRBD1; v_call: TRBV7-9; j_call: TRBJ1-2
cdr3_nt: TGCGCCAGCAGCTTGGTCGGGCCAGGGGCGAACACCGGGGAGCTGTTTTTT; cdr3_aa: CASSLVGPGANTGELFF; clone_size: .; d_call: .; v_call: TRBV5-1; j_call: TRBJ2-2
cdr3_nt: TGTGCCAGCAGCGTAGCCGTAGCGGGCGCTAGCACAGATACGCAGTATTTT; cdr3_aa: CASSVAVAGASTDTQYF; clone_size: .; d_call: TRBD2; v_call: TRBV9; j_call: TRBJ2-3
cdr3_nt: TGCGCCAGCAGCTTACGGGACAGGGAGCAGTACTTC; cdr3_aa: CASSLRDREQYF; clone_size: .; d_call: TRBD1; v_call: TRBV5-1; j_call: TRBJ2-7
cdr3_nt: TGCGCCAGCAGTGAGTTAAGGACAAGTGCTTTCTTT; cdr3_aa: CASSELRTSAFF; clone_size: .; d_call: .; v_call: TRBV10-1; j_call: TRBJ1-1
cdr3_nt: TGTGCCAGCAGAACCCGGGACAGGGCATCCTATGGCTACACCTTC; cdr3_aa: CASRTRDRASYGYTF; clone_size: .; d_call: TRBD1; v_call: TRBV6-5; j_call: TRBJ1-2
cdr3_nt: TGCGCCAGCAGCCCTGAATACAGCTACAATGAGCAGTTCTTC; cdr3_aa: CASSPEYSYNEQFF; clone_size: .; d_call: .; v_call: TRBV4-1; j_call: TRBJ2-1
cdr3_nt: TGTGCCAGCAGCTTGGGCGGGAAGAGCAATCAGCCCCAGCATTTT; cdr3_aa: CASSLGGKSNQPQHF; clone_size: .; d_call: .; v_call: TRBV5-6; j_call: TRBJ1-5
cdr3_nt: TGTGCCAGCAGCTTAGGGACAGTAAATTCACCCCTCCACTTT; cdr3_aa: CASSLGTVNSPLHF; clone_size: .; d_call: .; v_call: TRBV11-2; j_call: TRBJ1-6
cdr3_nt: TGTGCCAGCAAGGAAGGTAGCGGGGGGGTAGAGACCCAGTACTTC; cdr3_aa: CASKEGSGGVETQYF; clone_size: .; d_call: TRBD2; v_call: TRBV2; j_call: TRBJ2-5
cdr3_nt: TGTGCCAGCATGCGGACAGGGGGGATGATAACTGAAGCTTTCTTT; cdr3_aa: CASMRTGGMITEAFF; clone_size: .; d_call: TRBD1; v_call: TRBV6-1; j_call: TRBJ1-1
cdr3_nt: TGCGCCAGCAGCATACGGACAGGGACGGCCACTGAAGCTTTCTTT; cdr3_aa: CASSIRTGTATEAFF; clone_size: .; d_call: TRBD1; v_call: TRBV4-1; j_call: TRBJ1-1
cdr3_nt: TGTGCCAGCAGTCTTAGCGGGGGACGCACAGATACGCAGTATTTT; cdr3_aa: CASSLSGGRTDTQYF; clone_size: .; d_call: TRBD2; v_call: TRBV5-4; j_call: TRBJ2-3